A single sample gave rise to the 22 T cell receptor beta chains below, sequenced in a study of OX40 agonist ivuxolimab in advanced cancers. The method was immunoSEQ multiplex PCR; TCRdb's version includes in-frame clones alone and lacks a portion of them. The sample records roughly 75,000 clones, over 85% being singletons. Specimen: CD4+ or CD8+ T cells sorted from blood, collected in a trial of the OX40 agonist ivuxolimab. These receptors all come from an adult with an advanced solid tumor such as melanoma, head and neck, liver or kidney cancer.

This chain uses TRBV28 with TRBJ1-5, with D hard to call. The CDR3 totals 14 residues. Germline V CDR1 and CDR2: MDHEN, SYDVKM. V gave up 3 bases and J gave up 3 bases, with 9 bases separating them. This chain's CDR3 is CASSLTAPNQPQHF. As DNA, the CDR3 is TGTGCCAGCAGTTTGACCGCCCCCAATCAGCCCCAGCATTTT.

The chain couples TRBV7-8 to TRBJ1-5; D uncertain. The CDR3 totals 14 residues. Trimming shortened V by 1 base and J by 6 bases, and 10 bases separated the two germline ends. Germline values: CDR1 SGHVS, CDR2 FQNEAQ. The CDR3 region is CASSLGKEGQPQHF. CDR3 coding DNA: TGTGCCAGCAGCTTAGGGAAGGAGGGTCAGCCCCAGCATTTT.

The chain combines TRBV5-1 with TRBJ2-1, with 8 bases identical to TRBD1. Losses at the gene ends were 5 bases for V and 7 bases for J; bases not matched to a gene: 8. In germline, CDR1 is SGHRS, CDR2 YFSETQ. The CDR3 covers 14 residues. CDR3 nucleotide sequence: TGCGCCAGCAGTATAATGACAGGGGTGAATGAGCAGTTCTTC. Protein: CASSIMTGVNEQFF.

Worth noting for this clone: Other DNA variants within this sample encode the same CDR3. The V gene is TRBV28, the J gene TRBJ1-2, with D perhaps TRBD1 (6 bases). Trimming removed 5 bases from V and 5 bases from J, with 9 bases in between. CDR1 MDHEN and CDR2 SYDVKM come from the germline V gene. The CDR3 extends over 12 amino acids. CDR3 sequence: CASSLRGYGYTF. Here the CDR3 DNA reads TGTGCCAGCAGTCTCAGGGGTTATGGCTACACCTTC.

This clone was found once. V and J are TRBV19 and TRBJ1-5; TRBD1 is a possible D gene (5 bases). CDR1 LNHDA and CDR2 SQIVND come from the germline V gene (reference sequence). This CDR3 has 15 amino acids. The V end was cut by 5 bases, the J end by 0 bases, with 11 bases between. The DNA of the CDR3 is TGTGCCAGTAGTGTACAGGACTATAGCAATCAGCCCCAGCATTTT. Its protein is CASSVQDYSNQPQHF.

The chain employs TRBV18 and TRBJ2-2; D gene ambiguous. The CDR3 is made up of 11 amino acids. Germline V gene lookup returns CDR1 KGHSH and CDR2 LQKENI. Deletions cut 0 bases from V and 7 bases from J, with 0 bases between. The CDR3 DNA reads as TGTGCCAGCTCACCACCCGGGGAGCTGTTTTTT. Amino acid sequence: CASSPPGELFF.

This rearrangement joins TRBV30 to TRBJ2-3, with 8 bases identical to TRBD2. The CDR3 is made up of 15 amino acids. The germline gives CDR1 GTSNPN, CDR2 SVGIG (reference sequence). After removal of 3 bases from V and 4 bases from J, the junction contained 9 bases not matched to a gene. Written as DNA, the CDR3 is TGTGCCTGGAGAGAAAGCGGGGGAGTTTCAGATACGCAGTATTTT. Amino acid sequence: CAWRESGGVSDTQYF. Using reference TRBV30 and TRBJ2-3 for the parts outside the CDR3, the full variable domain is SQTIHQWPATLVQPVGSPLSLECTVEGTSNPNLYWYRQAAGRGLQLLFYSVGIGQISSEVPQNLSASRPQDRQFILSSKKLLLSDSGFYLCAWRESGGVSDTQYFGPGTRLTVL.

Worth noting for this clone: The junction departs from the called germline gene at one end, perhaps through a read error. Other DNA sequences in the same sample also yield this CDR3. The J gene is TRBJ2-2, the V gene TRBV2; TRBD1 might be the D (6 bases). This CDR3 contains 14 residues. Germline V gene lookup returns CDR1 SNHLY and CDR2 FYNNEI. The CDR3: CASIQGLGTGELFF. The CDR3 DNA reads as TGCGCCAGCATCCAGGGGCTGGGCACCGGGGAGCTGTTTTTT.

The chain uses TRBV28 and TRBJ2-7; perhaps TRBD1 as D (6 bases). Deletions cut 5 bases from V and 4 bases from J, with 15 bases between. The CDR3 totals 14 residues. Looked up from germline, CDR1 is MDHEN and CDR2 is SYDVKM. CDR3 residues: CASSKPGQGYEQYF. CDR3 DNA sequence: TGTGCCAGCAGTAAACCGGGACAAGGGTACGAGCAGTACTTC.

V and J are TRBV6-5 and TRBJ2-3; 9 bases are a match to TRBD2. Germline V gives CDR1 MNHEY, CDR2 SVGAGI. The CDR3 covers 16 residues. Unmatched junction bases numbered 6, after V lost 0 bases and J lost 5 bases. This CDR3 is CASSYSGSGRGDTQYF. CDR3 nucleotides: TGTGCCAGCAGTTACTCGGGTAGCGGGAGAGGAGATACGCAGTATTTT.

This clone was counted a single time. This chain connects TRBV4-3 to TRBJ2-1; tentative D call: TRBD1 (6 bases). The germline gives CDR1 LGHNA, CDR2 YSLEER. The CDR3 runs to 14 residues. Deletions cut 1 base from V and 5 bases from J, with 9 bases between. The chain's CDR3 is CASSQVPGDNEQFF. The CDR3 DNA reads as TGCGCCAGCAGCCAAGTCCCAGGGGACAATGAGCAGTTCTTC.

The gene calls are TRBV27 and TRBJ2-5; D remains ambiguous. CDR3 length equals 14 residues. V lost 6 bases and J 5 bases, leaving 16 bases between the germline ends. CDR1 is MNHEY and CDR2 is SMNVEV in the germline V gene (reference sequence). The CDR3 sequence: CASRLQRSYETQYF. CDR3 DNA sequence: TGTGCCAGCAGACTCCAACGGAGCTATGAGACCCAGTACTTC.

The J gene is TRBJ2-3, the V gene TRBV19; D may correspond to TRBD1 or TRBD2 (5 bases each). Germline assignment: CDR1 LNHDA and CDR2 SQIVND (reference sequence). With 6 bases removed from V and 3 bases from J, the gap between germline ends came to 13 bases. CDR3 size: 14 residues. The CDR3 here is CASRAGRGTDTQYF. In DNA form, the CDR3 reads TGTGCCAGTAGGGCAGGGAGAGGAACAGATACGCAGTATTTT.

The V gene is TRBV15, the J gene TRBJ1-1; possible D gene TRBD1, 5 bases. The CDR3 is 15 residues long. The ends were cut back, 4 bases at V and 1 base at J, with 13 bases in the middle. Germline V gives CDR1 LNHNV, CDR2 YYDKDF (reference sequence). In DNA, the CDR3 is TGTGCCACCAGCACCCCTAGCCAGGGGAACACTGAAGCTTTCTTT. Protein product: CATSTPSQGNTEAFF.

V is TRBV28 and J is TRBJ2-3; maybe TRBD2 (6 bases). The CDR3 has 13 amino acids. Trimming stripped 8 bases from V and 4 bases from J, with 13 bases between. Per germline, CDR1 MDHEN and CDR2 SYDVKM. The CDR3 here is CASSGRRSDTQYF. As DNA, the CDR3 is TGTGCCAGCTCCGGGAGACGGTCAGATACGCAGTATTTT. Based on the CDR3 plus reference TRBV28 and TRBJ2-3, the full variable domain is DVKVTQSSRYLVKRTGEKVFLECVQDMDHENMFWYRQDPGLGLRLIYFSYDVKMKEKGDIPEGYSVSREKKERFSLILESASTNQTSMYLCASSGRRSDTQYFGPGTRLTVL.

The chain has TRBV5-4 and TRBJ1-2; no definite D call. The CDR3 has 14 amino acids. In germline, CDR1 is SGHNT, CDR2 YYREEE (reference sequence). With 4 bases removed from V and 0 bases from J, the gap between germline ends came to 10 bases. CDR3 in amino acids: CASSLKTPNYGYTF. The CDR3 bases are TGTGCCAGCAGCCTCAAGACCCCTAACTATGGCTACACCTTC.

The CDR3, as DNA: TGTGCCAGCAGCCCCCGAGGCGGGAGCGCCTACGAGCAGTACTTC. Amino acid sequence: CASSPRGGSAYEQYF. The chain uses TRBV5-4 and TRBJ2-7; TRBD2 matches 7 bases. Looked up from germline, CDR1 is SGHNT and CDR2 is YYREEE (reference sequence). CDR3 length equals 15 residues. Losses at the gene ends were 4 bases for V and 2 bases for J; bases not matched to a gene: 9.

This chain uses TRBV7-9 with TRBJ1-1, with TRBD1 as a possible D gene (5 bases). Trimming removed 4 bases at V and 3 bases at J, with 6 bases between. The CDR3 has 12 residues. Germline CDR1 and CDR2: SEHNR and FQNEAQ (reference sequence). The CDR3 spells CASSSGYTEAFF. The CDR3 DNA follows: TGTGCCAGCAGCTCAGGGTACACTGAAGCTTTCTTT.

The chain uses TRBV28 and TRBJ1-1; 7 bases map to TRBD1. V was clipped by 2 bases and J by 2 bases; unmatched bases: 2. The CDR3 is made up of 14 amino acids. Per germline, CDR1 MDHEN and CDR2 SYDVKM. The CDR3 DNA reads TGTGCCAGCAGTTTAGCAGGGGGTAACACTGAAGCTTTCTTT. Its protein product is CASSLAGGNTEAFF.

The chain links TRBV29-1 to TRBJ2-3; 7 bases match TRBD1. CDR3 length equals 17 residues. V trimming: 2 bases; J trimming: 3 bases; junction bases outside the gene matches: 14. Germline assignment: CDR1 SQVTM and CDR2 ANQGSEA. The CDR3 bases are TGCAGCGTTGAACCTTGGGCCGGGACAGTGGGAACAGATACGCAGTATTTT. Encoded protein: CSVEPWAGTVGTDTQYF.

The J gene is TRBJ2-7, the V gene TRBV7-6; 7 positions agree with TRBD2. V lost 0 bases, J lost 7 bases, and 3 bases stayed unmatched. The CDR3 consists of 13 residues. Germline V CDR1 and CDR2: SGHVS, FNYEAQ. This chain's CDR3 is CASSLAPSGEQYF. As DNA, the CDR3 is TGTGCCAGCAGCTTAGCGCCTAGCGGTGAGCAGTACTTC.

This clone has just one count. The CDR3 DNA reads TGCGCCAGCAGCCTCCTAGGACAGGAGAACACTGAAGCTTTCTTT. It encodes CASSLLGQENTEAFF. The chain combines TRBV5-1 with TRBJ1-1; 7 bases line up with TRBD1. From germline, CDR1 is SGHRS and CDR2 YFSETQ. The V and J ends lost 4 bases and 1 base, in that order; junction bases with no gene match: 7. The CDR3 is made up of 15 amino acids.